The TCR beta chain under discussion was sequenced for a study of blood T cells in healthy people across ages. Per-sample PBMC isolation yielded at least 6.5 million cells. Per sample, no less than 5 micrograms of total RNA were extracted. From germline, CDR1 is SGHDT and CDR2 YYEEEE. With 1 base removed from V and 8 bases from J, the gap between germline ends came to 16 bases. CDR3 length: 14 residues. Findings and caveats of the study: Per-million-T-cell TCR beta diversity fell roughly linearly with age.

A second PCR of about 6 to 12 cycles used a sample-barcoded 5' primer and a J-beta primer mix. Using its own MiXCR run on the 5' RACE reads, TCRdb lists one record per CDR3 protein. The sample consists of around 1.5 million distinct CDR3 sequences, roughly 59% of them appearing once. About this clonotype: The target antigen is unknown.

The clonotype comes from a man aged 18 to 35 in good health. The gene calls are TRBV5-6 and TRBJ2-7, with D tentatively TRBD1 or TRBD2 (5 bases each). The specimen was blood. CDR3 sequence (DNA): TGTGCCAGCAGCTTGATCGGGACCCCCAACCAGCAGTACTTC. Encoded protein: CASSLIGTPNQQYF. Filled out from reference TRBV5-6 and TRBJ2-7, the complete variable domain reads DAGVTQSPTHLIKTRGQQVTLRCSPKSGHDTVSWYQQALGQGPQFIFQYYEEEERQRGNFPDRFSGHQFPNYSSELNVNALLLGDSALYLCASSLIGTPNQQYFGPGTRLTVT.